This section outlines one T cell receptor (beta chain) sequence together with its context. Its antigen is not yet known. Base qualities are missing; no much larger clone stands one base away. In the prospective study, participants were about 18 to 100 years old, resided in about two dozen geographic areas of the United States, and were enrolled through a virtual design. In the prospective study, participants were assigned to cohorts based on the clinical history participants reported in a screening survey and a study questionnaire. ImmuneRACE Cohort 3 recovered participants were defined by two consecutive negative NP/OP PCR tests, healthcare professional clearance, or symptom resolution. Mobile phlebotomists in the prospective study collected whole blood, serum and a nasopharyngeal or oropharyngeal swab from every participant. Prospective study participants could optionally give additional blood draws and questionnaires over an approximately two-month period. Prospective study blood samples were shipped either frozen or at room temperature before DNA extraction.

The source of the sample is a study of blood T cell repertoires in COVID-19 (dated by TCRdb to between 2020 and 2021). About the investigation overall: The collaborator samples originated in the United States, Italy and Spain and spanned the acute and convalescent phases of COVID-19. The material from the prospective study consisted of cDNA or gDNA derived from T cells, B-cell-depleted T cells, or PBMCs. Deeply sampled blood TCRbeta repertoires from subjects exposed to, actively infected with, or recovered from COVID-19 were included in the dataset. The repertoires were made available in a free public database intended to serve as a resource for research on the immune response to SARS-CoV-2. The samples were drawn from the first 160 participants of the ongoing ImmuneRACE study and from 950 to 1,500 subjects provided by 6 global collaborators. Nearly every sample came with metadata listing a de-identified subject ID, COVID-19 status, age in years and sex. HLA class I and class II types, where available, came from metadata supplied by the sample provider rather than from assay-based typing. General findings and caveats noted by the study authors: How much clinical and demographic metadata was included differed by source and by participant, and the metadata was provided uncurated.

Including the terminal cysteine and phenylalanine, the CDR3 comprises 13 residues. The retained sequence is limited to the CDR3, 39 bases, with the frame set at the first base. Unmatched junction bases come to 5, with V trimmed by 6 bases and J by 4 bases. According to the germline V gene, CDR1 reads MDHEN and CDR2 reads SYDVKM. TCRbeta CDR3 regions were amplified from genomic DNA using the immunoSEQ Assay, a bias-controlled multiplex PCR. As for the authors' bioinformatics: The number of nucleated cells in each sample was estimated by amplification of reference gene primers within the assay. Sequence reads were collapsed and filtered to measure the absolute abundance of every unique TCRbeta CDR3 rearrangement. For each sample, productive Simpson clonality was calculated by taking the square root of Simpson's diversity index across productive rearrangements. TCRdb's version of the immuneACCESS table is confined to in-frame rearrangements and falls short of the full clone set. An unresolved V gene accounts for under half of the shortfall where checked; the remainder is of unknown origin. The V and J calls and clone size were taken over from that table, and D and trimming were inferred from the DNA. Across this sample there are 250,000 to 300,000 clones, with 88% seen only once. Clones ranked in the top ten supply 0.75% to 1% of the sample.

The sample consisted of PBMCs or T cells enriched from blood (not recorded which). The sequence came from a woman younger than 45 who had recovered from COVID-19. Recombination connected TRBV28 to TRBJ1-2, with 7 central nucleotides matching TRBD1. The CDR3 protein sequence reads: CASRQTGFYGYTF. The nucleotide sequence reads as follows: TGTGCCAGCAGACAGACAGGGTTCTATGGCTACACCTTC.